A single sample is the source of the 20 T cell receptor beta chains below, sequenced in a study of molecular identifiers for immune sequencing clone quantification (dated 2018 in TCRdb). Library preparation was by PCR. The data were produced on an Illumina HiSeq 4000. TCRdb cleaned the public reads at Q25 with fastp, built clones with MiXCR and kept in-frame beta chains. For every CDR3 protein sequence, its rows merge into one entry that carries the most common genes and DNA. This sample gives 250,000 to 400,000 distinct CDR3 sequences in total; about a fifth of them show up just once. The ten biggest clones cover approximately 0.83% of the sample. The sample was naive CD8+ T cells from blood, with Jurkat cell RNA spiked in. The cell subset or site tag for this specimen amounts to: FACS-sorted CD8+CD4-CCR7+CD45RA+ naive T cells. The source of these receptors is a human donor in good health. Some libraries in this study had Jurkat cell RNA spiked in.

Worth noting for this clonotype: The junction and the germline gene differ at one end; a read error may be behind it. The chain joins TRBV7-9 to TRBJ2-7, with D possibly being TRBD2 (7 bases). There are 13 residues in the CDR3. Germline CDR1 is SEHNR and CDR2 is FQNEAQ (reference sequence). CDR3 region: CASSGGASYEQHF. In nucleotides, the CDR3 is TGTGCCAGCAGCGGGGGGGCGTCCTACGAGCAGCACTTC. The entire variable domain, with the rest obtained from reference TRBV7-9 and TRBJ2-7, is as follows: DTGVSQNPRHKITKRGQNVTFRCDPISEHNRLYWYRQTLGQGPEFLTYFQNEAQLEKSRLLSDRFSAERPKGSFSTLEIQRTEQGDSAMYLCASSGGASYEQHFGPGTRLTVT.

This clonotype occurred many times. The chain recombines TRBV6-5 with TRBJ2-3; D unclear. The CDR3 is 17 amino acids. V shed 0 bases and J shed 2 bases, with 15 bases lying between them. Germline V CDR1 and CDR2: MNHEY, SVGAGI. The CDR3 protein is CASSYSPGQDHTDTQYF. CDR3 bases: TGTGCCAGCAGTTACTCCCCCGGGCAGGATCACACAGATACGCAGTATTTT.

This clonotype was counted ten times or more. V usage is TRBV15 and J usage is TRBJ2-3; D may be TRBD2 (5 bases). CDR1 LNHNV and CDR2 YYDKDF come from the germline V gene (reference sequence). Trimming left V 9 bases short and J 2 bases short, with 12 bases between. The CDR3 contains 13 residues. The CDR3, as DNA: TGTGCCACAGCGGAGTTCCTCACAGATACGCAGTATTTT. Translating gives CATAEFLTDTQYF.

The sample holds many counts of this clonotype. The V call is TRBV3-1, the J call TRBJ2-5; the D is unclear. Between the trimmed V and J ends, which lost 4 bases and 4 bases, there was a span of 7 bases. The CDR3 spans 12 residues. In germline, CDR1 is LGHDT, CDR2 YNNKEL (reference sequence). CDR3 residues: CASSPYSETQYF. Written as DNA, the CDR3 is TGTGCCAGCAGCCCGTATTCAGAGACCCAGTACTTC.

This clonotype was counted between two and nine times. This sequence joins TRBV3-1 and TRBJ2-5, with 7 bases matching TRBD2. The J segment lost 5 bases and the V segment lost 3 bases, leaving 3 bases of the junction unmatched. The CDR3 covers 13 residues. CDR1 is LGHDT and CDR2 is YNNKEL in the germline V gene (reference sequence). CDR3 amino acids: CASSHGGEETQYF. The CDR3 DNA is TGTGCCAGCAGCCATGGGGGGGAGGAGACCCAGTACTTC.

Ten or more counts support this clonotype. V and J are TRBV4-3 and TRBJ2-7, with 8 bases lining up with TRBD2. Germline assignment: CDR1 LGHNA and CDR2 YSLEER. After removal of 6 bases from V and 0 bases from J, the junction contained 10 bases not matched to a gene. The CDR3 length is 16 residues. In DNA, the CDR3 is TGCGCCAGCAGTTCGGCAGCGGGGGTAGTCTCCTACGAGCAGTACTTC. Its translation: CASSSAAGVVSYEQYF.

This clonotype was counted ten times or more. This chain connects TRBV5-8 to TRBJ2-7, with D possibly matching TRBD1 (6 bases). Trimming took off 2 bases at V and 0 bases at J, with 15 bases between the two ends. This CDR3 spans 16 amino acids. Germline CDR1 reads SGHTS; CDR2 reads YDEGEE. In DNA form, the CDR3 reads TGTGCCAGCAGCTTTTCCCGGGACACCTACTCCTACGAGCAGTACTTC. This gives the protein CASSFSRDTYSYEQYF.

This clonotype was seen many times. The gene calls are TRBV29-1 and TRBJ2-3, with D tentatively TRBD1 (6 bases). The CDR3 is made up of 13 amino acids. In germline, CDR1 is SQVTM, CDR2 ANQGSEA. The V and J ends lost 8 bases and 2 bases respectively, with 14 bases between them. The CDR3 loop reads CSYRDKHTDTQYF. CDR3 coding DNA: TGCAGCTACCGGGACAAACACACAGATACGCAGTATTTT.

This clonotype was counted at least ten times. This chain connects TRBV12-3 or TRBV12-4 to TRBJ2-2, with D uncertain. The V gene lost 3 bases and the J gene lost 6 bases, with 8 bases spanning the gap. The CDR3 has 13 residues. The CDR3 protein is CASSFGEAGELFF. Written as DNA, the CDR3 is TGTGCCAGCAGTTTTGGGGAAGCCGGGGAGCTGTTTTTT.

This clonotype was counted many times. The rearrangement joins TRBV6-2 or TRBV6-3 to TRBJ1-2; D uncertain. Germline assignment: CDR1 MNHEY and CDR2 SVGEGT. The CDR3 is 12 residues long. Trimming left V 7 bases short and J 4 bases short, with 10 bases between. The CDR3 sequence: CASTEGVYGYTF. The CDR3 DNA reads TGTGCCAGCACCGAAGGAGTCTATGGCTACACCTTC.

The table lists this clonotype with many counts. The V and J genes are TRBV27 and TRBJ2-5; TRBD2 is a possible D gene (6 bases). There are 15 residues in the CDR3. The germline gives CDR1 MNHEY, CDR2 SMNVEV (reference sequence). V lost 3 bases, J lost 1 base, and 12 bases lay in between. CDR3 amino acids: CASSFGTSLQETQYF. The CDR3 nucleotides are TGTGCCAGCAGTTTCGGTACTAGCCTCCAAGAGACCCAGTACTTC.

The V and J genes are TRBV11-2 and TRBJ2-7, with D uncertain. The length of the CDR3 is 13 residues. Trimming stripped 1 base from V and 2 bases from J, with 6 bases between. Germline V gene data show CDR1 as SGHAT and CDR2 as FQNNGV. The CDR3 region is CASSLGYTYEQYF. The CDR3, as DNA: TGTGCCAGCAGCTTAGGGTACACCTACGAGCAGTACTTC. Combining the CDR3 with reference TRBV11-2 and TRBJ2-7 gives the whole variable domain EAGVAQSPRYKIIEKRQSVAFWCNPISGHATLYWYQQILGQGPKLLIQFQNNGVVDDSQLPKDRFSAERLKGVDSTLKIQPAKLEDSAVYLCASSLGYTYEQYFGPGTRLTVT.

There are a few counts of this clonotype. This sequence joins TRBV20-1 and TRBJ2-3, with 14 positions matching TRBD2. In germline, CDR1 is DFQATT, CDR2 SNEGSKA (reference sequence). There are 19 residues in the CDR3. The CDR3 bases are TGCAATTCTCTCAAGAGGGGGACTAGCGGGGGCCTAACCGGAGATACGCAGTATTTT. Protein: CNSLKRGTSGGLTGDTQYF.

This clonotype was observed at least ten times. This chain links TRBV27 with TRBJ1-1, with TRBD1 as a possible D gene (5 bases). Trimming took off 2 bases at V and 7 bases at J, with 11 bases between the two ends. Germline V gene sequence: CDR1 MNHEY, CDR2 SMNVEV (reference sequence). There are 13 residues in the CDR3. DNA of the CDR3: TGTGCCAGCAGTTTAGGGGCCGCGGTTGAAGCTTTCTTT. Its protein is CASSLGAAVEAFF.

About this clonotype itself: This may arise from a read error, as a much more abundant clone is one base away. Since the CDR3 does not end with the conserved phenylalanine or tryptophan, this likely comes from a read error. The chain recombines TRBV19 with TRBJ1-1; D remains ambiguous. Per the germline V gene, CDR1 is LNHDA and CDR2 is SQIVND (reference sequence). Deletions cut 3 bases from V and 5 bases from J, with 10 bases between. The CDR3 contains 13 residues. This chain's CDR3 is CASSIPVGTEAFL. The CDR3 bases are TGTGCCAGTAGTATCCCAGTAGGGACTGAAGCTTTCCTT.

This clonotype was detected ten times or more. CDR3 nucleotide sequence: TGTGCCAGCAGTCCGGGGCAGGGGATAATGTTTAAGACAGATACGCAGTATTTT. Its translation: CASSPGQGIMFKTDTQYF. The chain has TRBV12-3 or TRBV12-4 and TRBJ2-3; D may be TRBD1 (6 bases). The CDR3 contains 18 residues. With 5 bases removed from V and 3 bases from J, the gap between germline ends came to 24 bases.

Of note for this clonotype: A much more abundant neighbour one base away suggests this may be a read error. As DNA, the CDR3 is TGCGGTGCTAGAGATCCCCAGCAGCCTGAAGCTTTCTTT. This gives the protein CGARDPQQPEAFF. V is TRBV20-1 and J is TRBJ1-1; no reliable D call. CDR1 is DFQATT, CDR2 SNEGSKA, per germline (reference sequence). The CDR3 has 13 amino acids.

This clonotype came up many times. The chain couples TRBV7-2 to TRBJ2-4, with TRBD2 matching over 8 bases. V gave up 5 bases and J gave up 4 bases; unmatched junction bases: 22. CDR1 SGHTA and CDR2 FQGNSA come from the germline V gene. The CDR3 runs 20 residues. DNA for the CDR3: TGTGCCAGCAGCGACGGGGGGGGGGCCCGGATCACCACCCGTAAAAACATTCAGTACTTC. This encodes CASSDGGGARITTRKNIQYF. Based on the CDR3 plus reference TRBV7-2 and TRBJ2-4, the full variable domain is GAGVSQSPSNKVTEKGKDVELRCDPISGHTALYWYRQSLGQGLEFLIYFQGNSAPDKSGLPSDRFSAERTGGSVSTLTIQRTQQEDSAVYLCASSDGGGARITTRKNIQYFGAGTRLSVL.

This clonotype was counted many times. This chain links TRBV3-1 with TRBJ2-3, with D perhaps being TRBD1 or TRBD2 (6 bases each). The CDR3 sequence is 16 residues long. V was cut by 1 base and J by 4 bases, with 15 bases left in between. Germline V gene data show CDR1 as LGHDT and CDR2 as YNNKEL (reference sequence). CDR3 in amino acids: CASSQVTGAPADTQYF. CDR3 nucleotides: TGTGCCAGCAGCCAAGTAACGGGGGCTCCGGCAGATACGCAGTATTTT.

There are many counts of this clonotype. The rearrangement links TRBV7-6 to TRBJ2-5; D is unclear. The germline V and J ends were trimmed by 4 bases and 5 bases, with 17 bases remaining between them. The CDR3 length is 15 residues. CDR1 is SGHVS, CDR2 FNYEAQ, per germline. The CDR3 protein is CASSSTVEFDETQYF. DNA of the CDR3: TGTGCCAGCAGCTCCACCGTAGAGTTTGACGAGACCCAGTACTTC.